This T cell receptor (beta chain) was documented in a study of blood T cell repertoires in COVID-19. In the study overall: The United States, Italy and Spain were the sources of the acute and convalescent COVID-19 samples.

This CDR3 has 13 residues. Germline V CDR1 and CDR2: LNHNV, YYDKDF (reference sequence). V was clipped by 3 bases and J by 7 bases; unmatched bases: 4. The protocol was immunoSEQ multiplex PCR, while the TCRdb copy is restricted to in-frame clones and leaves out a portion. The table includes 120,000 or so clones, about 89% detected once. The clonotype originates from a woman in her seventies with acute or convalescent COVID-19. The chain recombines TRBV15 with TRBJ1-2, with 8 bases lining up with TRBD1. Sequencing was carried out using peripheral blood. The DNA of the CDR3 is TGTGCCACCAGCAGCACAGGGGGTCCTGGCTACACCTTC. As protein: CATSSTGGPGYTF.